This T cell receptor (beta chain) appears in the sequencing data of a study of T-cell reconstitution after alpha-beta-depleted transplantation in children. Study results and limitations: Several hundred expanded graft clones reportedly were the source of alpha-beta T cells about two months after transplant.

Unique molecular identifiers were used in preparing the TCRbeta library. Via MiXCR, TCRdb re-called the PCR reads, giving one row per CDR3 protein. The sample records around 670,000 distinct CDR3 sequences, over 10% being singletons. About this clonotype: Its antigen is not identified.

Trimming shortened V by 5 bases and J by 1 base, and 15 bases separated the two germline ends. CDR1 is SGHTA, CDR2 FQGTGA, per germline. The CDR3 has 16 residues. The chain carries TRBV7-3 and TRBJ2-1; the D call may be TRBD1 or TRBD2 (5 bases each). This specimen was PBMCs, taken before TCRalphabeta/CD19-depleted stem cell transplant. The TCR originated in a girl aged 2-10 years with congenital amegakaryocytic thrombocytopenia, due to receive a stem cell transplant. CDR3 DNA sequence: TGTGCCAGCAGCGGAGCCGGGACCAAGTCCTACAATGAGCAGTTCTTC. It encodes CASSGAGTKSYNEQFF.